This T cell receptor (beta chain) emerged from a study of response to subunit inactivated influenza vaccine (dated by TCRdb to the late 2010s). As for the study more broadly: Deep quantitative T cell receptor repertoire profiling was used in the study to track responses to a trivalent subunit inactivated influenza vaccine.

As concerns this clonotype: Its antigen has not been determined. Base quality data are lacking; no much larger clone is found one base away.

What the authors observed across the whole study: It was suggested by the authors that each seasonal influenza vaccination may recruit only a limited number of new T cells.

The library was made by RT-PCR. The data were produced on an Illumina HiSeq 2500. TCRdb reprocessing: public reads trimmed at Q25 with fastp, clones called with MiXCR, in-frame beta chains kept. Rows matching on CDR3 protein sequence are summarized as one entry with the most common DNA and genes. The sample records about 780,000 distinct CDR3 sequences, roughly 20% of which are singletons. About 11% of the sample is in the top ten clones. CDR1 and CDR2 (MNHEY, SMNVEV) derive from the germline V gene (reference sequence). CDR3 length: 15 amino acids, cysteine to phenylalanine. The DNA shown is the 45-base CDR3, in frame from base 1. Between the V and J ends, shortened by 0 bases and 9 bases respectively, the junction contains 12 bases.

The receptor was isolated from a man aged 50 or older who received an inactivated influenza vaccine. Donor details come from another sample of the same person, matched by shared clones. The sequence links TRBV27 to TRBJ1-6; the D segment could be TRBD1, given 6 matching bases. The sequencing here drew on PBMCs from blood, taken roughly 5 days after vaccination. The nucleotide sequence reads as follows: TGTGCCAGCAGTTTATCACAGGGTGTGGGTTCACCCCTCCACTTT. Its protein reads: CASSLSQGVGSPLHF.